This record concerns one T cell receptor beta chain sequence. The antigen remains unidentified. This sample was taken from a study of identical twins. TCRdb recomputed calls from the 5' RACE reads with MiXCR, one row per CDR3 protein. Here the sample spans about 210,000 distinct CDR3 sequences, approximately 9% being singletons. Regarding the study as a whole: There were fewer insertions in abundant cord blood beta clonotypes, but memory repertoires showed no such pattern. Diverse VJ usage suggested most zero-insertion clonotypes were not invariant T cells. Low generation probability was overrepresented in out-of-frame alpha sequences shared by twins.

The CDR3 is made up of 11 amino acids. In germline, CDR1 is SQVTM, CDR2 ANQGSEA. V trimming: 6 bases; J trimming: 8 bases; junction bases outside the gene matches: 4. The rearrangement uses TRBV29-1 and TRBJ2-1; 7 bases agree with TRBD1. The clonotype was recovered from a woman between 18 and 30 years old in good health. Sequencing used memory (CD45RO+) T cells sorted from blood. The CDR3: CSVGTADEQFF. For the CDR3, the DNA is TGCAGCGTCGGGACAGCCGATGAGCAGTTCTTC.